The clone carrying this T cell receptor (beta chain) was seen a handful of times. The target antigen is unknown. The extraction recovered at least 5.5 micrograms of total RNA per sample. The sample comes from a study of blood T cells in healthy people across ages. Alongside a J-beta primer mix, a sample-barcoded 5' primer served in a second PCR lasting roughly 6 to 11 cycles. A tag from a template-switch adaptor with 12 random nucleotides marked each cDNA molecule. TCRdb redid the calling of the 5' RACE reads with MiXCR, one entry per CDR3 protein. The table lists under 800,000 distinct CDR3 sequences, around 40% of them singletons. Study-wide findings and caveats: PBMC samples, being unsorted, prevented any conclusive comparison of naive and antigen-experienced cells.

The CDR3 has 14 residues. Germline V gene lookup returns CDR1 DFQATT and CDR2 SNEGSKA (reference sequence). After removal of 4 bases from V and 5 bases from J, the junction contained 6 bases not matched to a gene. Sequencing used blood. The chain uses TRBV20-1 and TRBJ2-5; TRBD2 agrees at 11 bases. The receptor's source is a woman aged 55-69 years in good health. The CDR3 DNA sequence: TGCAGTGCTAAACTAGCGGGAGTAGTCGAGACCCAGTACTTC. As protein: CSAKLAGVVETQYF.